The text below deals with one T cell receptor beta chain. Sequencing was performed with immunoSEQ multiplex PCR; in TCRdb, only in-frame clones are kept and a portion is missing. This sample has about 380,000 clones, with around 95% found just once. This sample is drawn from a study of shared T cell receptors in the human thymus. The length of the CDR3 is 15 residues. V lost 4 bases, J lost 5 bases, and 17 bases lay in between. Germline V gene data show CDR1 as KGHSY and CDR2 as FQNENV. V is TRBV16 and J is TRBJ2-5; no firm D call. The source material was thymocytes. This receptor was obtained from a human donor. CDR3 in amino acids: CASSPSQPSGETQYF. CDR3 nucleotides: TGTGCCAGCAGCCCCTCCCAGCCGTCCGGGGAGACCCAGTACTTC.